A single sample gave rise to the 11 T cell receptor beta chains below, sequenced in a study of T cell responses to AZD1222 COVID-19 vaccine. Data came from immunoSEQ multiplex PCR; TCRdb stores just in-frame clones and leaves some out. This sample has 13,000 or so clones; roughly 80% occur once, and the top ten carry around 40%. Specimen: peripheral blood, collected 28 days after the second AZD1222 dose. The receptors originated from an adult who received the AZD1222 COVID-19 vaccine.

The chain is built from TRBV6-6 and TRBJ2-1; 11 nucleotides align to TRBD1. CDR1 and CDR2 from the germline V gene are MNHNY and SVGAGI (reference sequence). This CDR3 is 17 amino acids long. Germline trimming cut 5 bases from V and 5 bases from J; bases unmatched to any gene: 11. The CDR3 nucleotides are TGTGCCAGCAGTCAAATGCCGGGACAGGGGGTTGACAATGAGCAGTTCTTC. This sequence encodes CASSQMPGQGVDNEQFF.

This clone appeared a few times. This chain connects TRBV12-3 or TRBV12-4 to TRBJ1-4; TRBD1 agrees at 9 bases. The CDR3 contains 13 residues. The J segment lost 6 bases and the V segment lost 8 bases, leaving 4 bases of the junction unmatched. The CDR3 reads CASVGTGHEKLFF. DNA of the CDR3: TGTGCCAGCGTCGGGACAGGGCATGAAAAACTGTTTTTT.

The rearrangement uses TRBV5-1 and TRBJ2-1; no reliable D call. The CDR3 length is 13 residues. V was clipped by 4 bases and J by 4 bases, with 9 bases between them. The germline CDR1 and CDR2 sequences are SGHRS and YFSETQ. The CDR3 loop is CASSATEYNEQFF. CDR3 in DNA: TGCGCCAGCAGCGCAACAGAGTACAATGAGCAGTTCTTC.

By sample fraction, this clone is medium-sized. The chain recombines TRBV2 with TRBJ1-5; D is ambiguous. Trimming took off 1 base at V and 6 bases at J, with 13 bases between the two ends. Germline values: CDR1 SNHLY, CDR2 FYNNEI. The CDR3 covers 15 residues. CDR3 protein: CASSEDSTGTQPQHF. CDR3 sequence (DNA): TGTGCCAGCAGTGAAGATTCCACGGGAACTCAGCCCCAGCATTTT.

The chain combines TRBV7-3 with TRBJ2-7; the match to TRBD1 covers 8 bases. CDR1 and CDR2 (germline): SGHTA, FQGTGA. Trimming cost V 0 bases and J 4 bases; bases outside gene matches: 2. This CDR3 spans 14 amino acids. The CDR3 region has the DNA TGTGCCAGCAGCTTAACGGGACAGGCTTACGAGCAGTACTTC. Protein: CASSLTGQAYEQYF.

The chain uses TRBV9 and TRBJ1-3; TRBD1 matches at 7 bases. In germline, CDR1 is SGDLS, CDR2 YYNGEE. CDR3 length equals 15 residues. V lost 4 bases, J lost 4 bases, and 8 bases stayed unmatched. CDR3 coding DNA: TGTGCCAGCAGCACGACAGGGTTCGCCGGAAACACCATATATTTT. It is translated as CASSTTGFAGNTIYF.

This clone showed up just once. The rearrangement uses TRBV12-5 and TRBJ1-5, with D perhaps TRBD1 (5 bases). V was shortened by 3 bases and J by 7 bases, with 10 bases between the two germline ends. The CDR3 has 13 residues. Per germline, CDR1 LGHNT and CDR2 FRNRAP. The CDR3 bases are TGTGCTAGTGGTTTTGGAGGGGACCAGCCCCAGCATTTT. Translated, it gives CASGFGGDQPQHF.

This clone occurred once. The rearrangement uses TRBV10-3 and TRBJ1-6; D remains ambiguous. The ends were cut back, 3 bases at V and 0 bases at J, with 15 bases in the middle. Per the germline V gene, CDR1 is ENHRY and CDR2 is SYGVKD. This CDR3 is built from 18 residues. The CDR3 DNA sequence: TGTGCCATCAGTGATTTGGGGATAGCCGTCTCCTATAATTCACCCCTCCACTTT. The encoded protein is CAISDLGIAVSYNSPLHF.

The chain is built from TRBV3-1 (or the pseudogene TRBV3-2) and TRBJ1-2; 10 bases match TRBD1. The trim removed 6 bases at V and 2 bases at J, leaving 6 bases unmatched. Germline assignment: CDR1 LGHDT and CDR2 YNNKEL (reference sequence). This CDR3 comprises 15 residues. CDR3 sequence reads: CASRAPGQGNYGYTF. DNA for the CDR3: TGTGCCAGCAGAGCCCCGGGACAGGGGAACTATGGCTACACCTTC.

The chain employs TRBV19 and TRBJ1-2, with a weak D call TRBD1 (5 bases). Trimming removed 3 bases from V and 0 bases from J, with 11 bases in between. The CDR3 consists of 15 residues. The V gene's germline CDR1 is LNHDA and CDR2 SQIVND (reference sequence). The CDR3 sequence is CASSMSPTANYGYTF. DNA for the CDR3: TGTGCCAGTAGTATGTCCCCGACAGCTAACTATGGCTACACCTTC.

The rearrangement links TRBV13 to TRBJ2-4, with D perhaps TRBD1 (6 bases). V lost 5 bases, J lost 2 bases, and 25 bases lay in between. This CDR3 spans 19 amino acids. Per germline, CDR1 PRHDT and CDR2 FYEKMQ (reference sequence). CDR3 sequence reads: CASSPSGGQTQTSKNIQYF. CDR3 nucleotide sequence: TGTGCCAGCAGCCCCTCGGGCGGACAGACCCAAACCTCCAAAAACATTCAGTACTTC.